This entry lists 17 T cell receptor beta chains sequenced from one sample in a study of OX40 agonist ivuxolimab in advanced cancers. The protocol was immunoSEQ multiplex PCR, while the TCRdb copy is restricted to in-frame clones and leaves out a portion. The table lists tens of thousands of clones, around 88% of them singletons, with roughly 1.5% in the top ten. The sample in question was CD4+ or CD8+ T cells sorted from blood, obtained in a trial of the OX40 agonist ivuxolimab. These receptors were taken from an adult with an advanced solid tumor such as melanoma, head and neck, liver or kidney cancer.

The chain carries TRBV6-1 and TRBJ1-1; D unresolved. This CDR3 region has 13 residues. V shed 6 bases and J shed 1 base, with 9 bases lying between them. Germline CDR1 is MNHNS and CDR2 is SASEGT. CDR3 sequence reads: CASREKQNTEAFF. CDR3 DNA: TGTGCCAGCAGGGAGAAGCAGAACACTGAAGCTTTCTTT.

This chain joins TRBV2 and TRBJ1-1; D not certain. The V end lost 7 bases, the J end lost 9 bases, and 18 bases lay between the germline ends. CDR1 and CDR2 (germline): SNHLY, FYNNEI. This CDR3 is built from 13 residues. CDR3 nucleotides: TGTGCCAGCACGAGTGACGGGATTACTAAAGCTTTCTTT. Its translation: CASTSDGITKAFF.

This chain joins TRBV21-1 and TRBJ2-7; the DNA was not compared with TRBD2, the D call given in the table. TRBV21-1 is tagged as a pseudogene. The CDR3 is 22 residues long. The CDR3 spells CASSTCHYTSGDNLRSSYEQYF. The CDR3 DNA is TGTGCCAGCAGCACCTGCCATTATACTAGCGGGGATAATCTCAGGAGCTCCTACGAGCAGTACTTC.

V and J are TRBV19 and TRBJ2-7, with 7 bases aligning to TRBD1. The CDR3 sequence is 13 residues long. Germline V CDR1 and CDR2: LNHDA, SQIVND (reference sequence). The J segment lost 6 bases and the V segment lost 7 bases, leaving 9 bases of the junction unmatched. The CDR3 DNA follows: TGTGCCAGTACGCGGCACGAGGGGGCCGAGCAGTACTTC. Protein: CASTRHEGAEQYF.

The genes are TRBV6-5 and TRBJ2-7; TRBD1 or TRBD2 may be the D gene (5 bases each). Trimming shortened V by 5 bases and J by 4 bases, and 9 bases separated the two germline ends. The CDR3 has 12 amino acids. Looked up from germline, CDR1 is MNHEY and CDR2 is SVGAGI. This CDR3 reads CASSRDGYEQYF. The CDR3 DNA follows: TGTGCCAGCAGTCGGGACGGGTACGAGCAGTACTTC.

This sequence joins TRBV5-8 and TRBJ2-3; 9 bases line up with TRBD1. Germline assignment: CDR1 SGHTS and CDR2 YDEGEE. The CDR3 has 15 residues. Trimming at V came to 3 bases and at J to 4 bases, leaving 6 bases not matched to a gene. The CDR3 DNA follows: TGTGCCAGCAGCTCCTACAGGGGGCGGTCAGATACGCAGTATTTT. Translating gives CASSSYRGRSDTQYF.

This rearrangement joins TRBV7-9 to TRBJ2-1; maybe TRBD2 (5 bases). The CDR3 is made up of 13 amino acids. The V and J ends lost 6 bases and 9 bases respectively, with 15 bases between them. In germline, CDR1 is SEHNR, CDR2 FQNEAQ (reference sequence). The CDR3 loop reads CASRPNVGGEQFF. CDR3 coding DNA: TGTGCCAGCAGGCCCAACGTAGGAGGTGAGCAGTTCTTC.

The chain uses TRBV5-4 and TRBJ1-2; 10 bases match TRBD1. The CDR3 sequence is 16 residues long. Germline V lookup: CDR1 SGHNT, CDR2 YYREEE (reference sequence). J gave up 0 bases and V 1 base, and 3 bases lay outside the gene matches. The CDR3 nucleotides are TGTGCCAGCAGCTTGACTGGACAGGGGGCTAACTATGGCTACACCTTC. Its protein product is CASSLTGQGANYGYTF.

This clone was observed once. The genes are TRBV7-8 and TRBJ1-1; D remains ambiguous. The germline V gene has CDR1 SGHVS and CDR2 FQNEAQ. V lost 2 bases, J lost 1 base, and 5 bases lay in between. This CDR3 has 13 amino acids. The CDR3 loop reads CASSLSENTEAFF. CDR3 in DNA: TGTGCCAGCAGCTTATCGGAGAACACTGAAGCTTTCTTT.

This clone was detected once. V is TRBV7-6 and J is TRBJ2-5; tentatively, D is TRBD1 (5 bases). Trimming took off 1 base at V and 5 bases at J, with 14 bases between the two ends. The CDR3 spans 15 residues. Per germline, CDR1 SGHVS and CDR2 FNYEAQ. This chain's CDR3 is CASSLGTQGGETQYF. The CDR3 region has the DNA TGTGCCAGCAGCTTAGGAACCCAGGGTGGCGAGACCCAGTACTTC.

This sequence joins TRBV28 and TRBJ1-3; TRBD1 matches at 7 bases. CDR3 size: 16 residues. Germline CDR1 is MDHEN and CDR2 is SYDVKM. J lost 0 bases, V lost 5 bases, and 7 bases had no gene match. The CDR3 nucleotides read TGTGCCAGCAGTCCGCGACAGGGCCACTCTGGAAACACCATATATTTT. This sequence encodes CASSPRQGHSGNTIYF.

This clone was seen once. This chain joins TRBV6-1 and TRBJ2-7, with 7 bases matching TRBD1. Per germline, CDR1 MNHNS and CDR2 SASEGT. V lost 11 bases, J lost 9 bases, and 16 bases stayed unmatched. The CDR3 is 13 residues long. The chain's CDR3 is CAVLLEGAYRQYF. In DNA form, the CDR3 reads TGTGCCGTCCTTCTAGAGGGGGCCTATCGGCAGTACTTC.

The rearrangement joins TRBV5-6 to TRBJ2-3; 7 bases map to TRBD1. The ends lost 0 bases at V and 0 bases at J; junction bases unmatched: 4. The CDR3 is 16 residues long. Per germline, CDR1 SGHDT and CDR2 YYEEEE. The CDR3 sequence: CASSLDRGRSTDTQYF. The CDR3 DNA follows: TGTGCCAGCAGCTTGGACAGGGGAAGGAGCACAGATACGCAGTATTTT.

The chain recombines TRBV28 with TRBJ2-7; D call uncertain. The CDR3 loop spans 12 amino acids. Trimming took off 6 bases at V and 3 bases at J, with 9 bases between the two ends. Per germline, CDR1 MDHEN and CDR2 SYDVKM. CDR3 protein: CASSQTVYEQYF. DNA for the CDR3: TGTGCCAGCAGCCAGACCGTCTACGAGCAGTACTTC. The whole variable domain, remainder taken from reference TRBV28 and TRBJ2-7, is DVKVTQSSRYLVKRTGEKVFLECVQDMDHENMFWYRQDPGLGLRLIYFSYDVKMKEKGDIPEGYSVSREKKERFSLILESASTNQTSMYLCASSQTVYEQYFGPGTRLTVT.

The chain uses TRBV4-1 and TRBJ1-1; D remains ambiguous. Looked up from germline, CDR1 is MGHRA and CDR2 is YSYEKL. Deletions cut 1 base from V and 0 bases from J, with 6 bases between. CDR3 length equals 14 residues. CDR3 nucleotide sequence: TGCGCCAGCAGCCAAGGAGTAGTGAACACTGAAGCTTTCTTT. It codes for CASSQGVVNTEAFF.

The chain has TRBV19 and TRBJ2-2; TRBD2 matches at 13 bases. The germline V gene encodes CDR1 LNHDA and CDR2 SQIVND (reference sequence). The CDR3 is made up of 19 amino acids. The ends lost 3 bases at V and 5 bases at J; junction bases unmatched: 12. The CDR3 DNA reads TGTGCCAGTAGTATGGGGACTAGCGGGGCTCTGCGGAGAACCGGGGAGCTGTTTTTT. The encoded protein is CASSMGTSGALRRTGELFF.

This chain uses TRBV19 with TRBJ1-2; possible D gene TRBD1, 6 bases. V was clipped by 5 bases and J by 7 bases, with 14 bases between them. The germline CDR1 and CDR2 sequences are LNHDA and SQIVND (reference sequence). CDR3 size: 13 residues. This CDR3 is CASSPTGQSGYTF. CDR3 DNA sequence: TGTGCCAGTAGTCCGACAGGTCAATCTGGCTACACCTTC. The variable domain in full, with the rest retrieved from reference TRBV19 and TRBJ1-2, is DGGITQSPKYLFRKEGQNVTLSCEQNLNHDAMYWYRQDPGQGLRLIYYSQIVNDFQKGDIAEGYSVSREKKESFPLTVTSAQKNPTAFYLCASSPTGQSGYTFGSGTRLTVV.